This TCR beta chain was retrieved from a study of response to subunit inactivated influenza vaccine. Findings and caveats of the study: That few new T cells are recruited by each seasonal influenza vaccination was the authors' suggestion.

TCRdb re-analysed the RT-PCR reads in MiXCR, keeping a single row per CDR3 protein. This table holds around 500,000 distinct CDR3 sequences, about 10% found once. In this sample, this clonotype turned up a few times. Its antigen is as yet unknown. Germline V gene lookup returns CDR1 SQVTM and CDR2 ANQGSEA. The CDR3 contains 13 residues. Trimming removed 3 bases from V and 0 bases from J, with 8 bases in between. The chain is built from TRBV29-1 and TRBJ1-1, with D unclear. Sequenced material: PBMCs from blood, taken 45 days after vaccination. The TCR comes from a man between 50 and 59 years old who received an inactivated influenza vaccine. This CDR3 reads CSVDSDMNTEAFF. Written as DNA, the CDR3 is TGCAGCGTTGACAGCGATATGAACACTGAAGCTTTCTTT.